This T cell receptor (beta chain) was profiled in a study of CD8+ T cells in alopecia areata. Across the whole study: Treated patients swallowed 5 to 10 mg of oral tofacitinib twice daily. Overall study findings and caveats: Between patients, shared TCR sequences were less clear than in mice. This was possibly due in part to HLA diversity in the patient population. Baseline CD8+ expansion's link to response remains uncertain, as there was one nonresponder.

Treatment given: oral pan-JAK inhibitor, 5-10 mg twice daily. Both peripheral blood and punch biopsies of lesional scalp skin were obtained from patients who had alopecia areata. Extracted RNA was reverse transcribed into cDNA, the sequencing template. Produced via immunoSEQ multiplex PCR; TCRdb's table is partial and in-frame only. The sample has 10,000 to 15,000 clones; approximately 71% are singletons. On this clone: Its specificity is not known. The junction shows a germline mismatch at one end, possibly a read error.

Sequences were derived from skin, sampled at week 4, from a patient treated with tofacitinib. This receptor was identified in a human donor with alopecia areata.

This CDR3 is CASSRYPGGPNTGELFF. The CDR3 bases are TGCGCCAGCAGCCGATATCCGGGGGGGCCCAACACCGGGGAGCTGTTTTTT. The chain has TRBV7-9 and TRBJ2-2; 8 bases agree with TRBD2. CDR1 is SEHNR and CDR2 is FQNEAQ in the germline V gene (reference sequence). This CDR3 is 17 amino acids long.